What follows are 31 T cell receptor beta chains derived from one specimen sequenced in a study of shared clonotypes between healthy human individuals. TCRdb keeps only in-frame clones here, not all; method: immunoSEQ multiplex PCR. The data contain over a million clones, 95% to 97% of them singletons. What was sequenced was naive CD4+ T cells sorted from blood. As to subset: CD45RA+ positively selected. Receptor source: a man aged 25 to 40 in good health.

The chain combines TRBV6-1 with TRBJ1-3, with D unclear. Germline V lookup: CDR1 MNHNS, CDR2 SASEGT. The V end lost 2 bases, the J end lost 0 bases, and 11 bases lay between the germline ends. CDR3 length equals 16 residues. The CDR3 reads CASSEPGRSSGNTIYF. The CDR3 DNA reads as TGTGCCAGCAGTGAACCCGGACGGAGCTCTGGAAACACCATATATTTT.

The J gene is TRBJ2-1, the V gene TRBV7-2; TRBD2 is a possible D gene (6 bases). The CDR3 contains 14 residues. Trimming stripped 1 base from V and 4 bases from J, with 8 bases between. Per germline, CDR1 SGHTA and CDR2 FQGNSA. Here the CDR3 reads CASSLDREYNEQFF. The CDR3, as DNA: TGTGCCAGCAGCTTAGATCGGGAGTACAATGAGCAGTTCTTC.

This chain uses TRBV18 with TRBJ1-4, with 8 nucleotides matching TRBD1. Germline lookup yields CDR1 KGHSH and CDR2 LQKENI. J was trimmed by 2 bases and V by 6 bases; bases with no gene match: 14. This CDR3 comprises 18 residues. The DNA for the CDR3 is TGTGCCAGCTCGAAAATGAGGGGACAGGTGAACACTAATGAAAAACTGTTTTTT. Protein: CASSKMRGQVNTNEKLFF.

The DNA of the CDR3 is TGTGCCAGCAGCTCCGGACACAATGAGCAGTTCTTC. Translated: CASSSGHNEQFF. V and J are TRBV7-9 and TRBJ2-1; D is ambiguous. The CDR3 runs to 12 residues. CDR1 SEHNR and CDR2 FQNEAQ come from the germline V gene (reference sequence). The germline V and J ends were trimmed by 4 bases and 5 bases, with 6 bases remaining between them.

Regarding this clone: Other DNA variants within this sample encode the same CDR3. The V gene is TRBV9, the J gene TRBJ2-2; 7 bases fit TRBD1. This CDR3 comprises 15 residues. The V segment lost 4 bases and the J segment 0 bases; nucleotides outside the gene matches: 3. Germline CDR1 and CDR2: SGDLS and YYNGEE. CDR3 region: CASSTGDPNTGELFF. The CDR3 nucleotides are TGTGCCAGCAGCACAGGGGACCCGAACACCGGGGAGCTGTTTTTT.

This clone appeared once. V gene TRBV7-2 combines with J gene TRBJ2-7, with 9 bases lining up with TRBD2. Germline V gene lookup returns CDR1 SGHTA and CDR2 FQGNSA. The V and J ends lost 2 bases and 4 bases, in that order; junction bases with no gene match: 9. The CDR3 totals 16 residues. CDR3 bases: TGTGCCAGCAGCTTACCTAGCGGGGTTCGCCTATACGAGCAGTACTTC. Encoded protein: CASSLPSGVRLYEQYF.

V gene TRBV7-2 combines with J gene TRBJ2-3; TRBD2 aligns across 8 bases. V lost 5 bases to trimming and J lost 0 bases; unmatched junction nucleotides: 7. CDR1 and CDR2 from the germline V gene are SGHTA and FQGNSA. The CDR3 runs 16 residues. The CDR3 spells CASSPGVAGSTDTQYF. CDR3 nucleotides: TGTGCCAGCAGCCCGGGGGTAGCGGGAAGCACAGATACGCAGTATTTT.

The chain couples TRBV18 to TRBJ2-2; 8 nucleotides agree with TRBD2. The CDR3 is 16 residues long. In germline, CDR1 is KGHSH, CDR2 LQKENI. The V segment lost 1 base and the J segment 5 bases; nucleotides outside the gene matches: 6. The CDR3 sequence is CASSPRLAGSTGELFF. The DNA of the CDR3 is TGTGCCAGCTCACCACGGCTAGCGGGTTCGACCGGGGAGCTGTTTTTT.

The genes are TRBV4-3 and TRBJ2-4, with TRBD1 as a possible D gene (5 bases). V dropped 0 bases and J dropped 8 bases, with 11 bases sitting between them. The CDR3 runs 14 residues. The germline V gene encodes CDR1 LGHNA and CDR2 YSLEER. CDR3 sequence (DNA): TGCGCCAGCAGCCAAGAGGGCAGGGCAGACATTCAGTACTTC. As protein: CASSQEGRADIQYF.

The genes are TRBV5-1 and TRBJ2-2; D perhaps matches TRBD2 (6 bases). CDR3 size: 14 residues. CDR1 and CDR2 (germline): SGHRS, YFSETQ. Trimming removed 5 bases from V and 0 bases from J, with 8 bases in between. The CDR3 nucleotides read TGCGCCAGCAGGCGGGACGCGAACACCGGGGAGCTGTTTTTT. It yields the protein CASRRDANTGELFF. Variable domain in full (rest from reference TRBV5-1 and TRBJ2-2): KAGVTQTPRYLIKTRGQQVTLSCSPISGHRSVSWYQQTPGQGLQFLFEYFSETQRNKGNFPGRFSGRQFSNSRSEMNVSTLELGDSALYLCASRRDANTGELFFGEGSRLTVL.

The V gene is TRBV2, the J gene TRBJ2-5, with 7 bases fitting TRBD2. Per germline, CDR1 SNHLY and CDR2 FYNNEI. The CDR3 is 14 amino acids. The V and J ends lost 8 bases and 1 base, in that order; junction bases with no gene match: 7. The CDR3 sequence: CASGAPSGQETQYF. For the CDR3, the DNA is TGTGCCAGCGGTGCCCCTAGCGGCCAAGAGACCCAGTACTTC. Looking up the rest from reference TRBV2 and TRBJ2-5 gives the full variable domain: EPEVTQTPSHQVTQMGQEVILRCVPISNHLYFYWYRQILGQKVEFLVSFYNNEISEKSEIFDDQFSVERPDGSNFTLKIRSTKLEDSAMYFCASGAPSGQETQYFGPGTRLLVL.

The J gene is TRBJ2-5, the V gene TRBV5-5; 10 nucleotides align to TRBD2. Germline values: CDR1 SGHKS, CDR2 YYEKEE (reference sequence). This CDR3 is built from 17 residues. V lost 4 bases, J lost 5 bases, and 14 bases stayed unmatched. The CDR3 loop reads CASSVGGTSERGETQYF. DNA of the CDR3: TGTGCCAGCAGCGTTGGGGGGACTAGCGAGCGGGGGGAGACCCAGTACTTC.

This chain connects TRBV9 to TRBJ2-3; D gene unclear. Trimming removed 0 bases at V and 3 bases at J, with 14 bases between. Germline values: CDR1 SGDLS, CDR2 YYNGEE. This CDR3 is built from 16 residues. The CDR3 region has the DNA TGTGCCAGCAGCGTAGGTGCACTCTCTAGGACAGATACGCAGTATTTT. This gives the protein CASSVGALSRTDTQYF.

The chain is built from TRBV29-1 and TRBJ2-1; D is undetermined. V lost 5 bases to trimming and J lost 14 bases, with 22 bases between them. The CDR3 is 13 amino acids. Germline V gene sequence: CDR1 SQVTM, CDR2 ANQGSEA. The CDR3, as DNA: TGCAGCGTTCACAAGGAGAGTTTCTCACACGAGTTCTTC. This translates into CSVHKESFSHEFF.

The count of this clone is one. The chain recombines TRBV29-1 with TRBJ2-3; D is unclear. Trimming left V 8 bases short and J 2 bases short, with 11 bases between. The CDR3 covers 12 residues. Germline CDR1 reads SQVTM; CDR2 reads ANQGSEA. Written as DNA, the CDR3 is TGCAGCACAAAACGATCCACAGATACGCAGTATTTT. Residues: CSTKRSTDTQYF.

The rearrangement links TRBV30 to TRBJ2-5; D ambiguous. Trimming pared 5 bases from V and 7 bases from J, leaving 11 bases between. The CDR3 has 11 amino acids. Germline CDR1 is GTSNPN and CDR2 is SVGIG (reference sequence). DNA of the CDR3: TGTGCCTGGGTTAACGGCGGGACCCAGTACTTC. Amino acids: CAWVNGGTQYF.

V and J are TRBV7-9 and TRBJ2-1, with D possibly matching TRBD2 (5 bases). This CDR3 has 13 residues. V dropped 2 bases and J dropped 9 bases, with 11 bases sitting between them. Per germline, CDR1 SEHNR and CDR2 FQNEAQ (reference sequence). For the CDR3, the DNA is TGTGCCAGCAGCTTATTCGAGGCGGGTGAGCAGTTCTTC. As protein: CASSLFEAGEQFF.

CDR3 loop: CASSEIGAKQPQHF. CDR3 nucleotide sequence: TGCGCCAGCAGTGAGATCGGAGCTAAGCAGCCCCAGCATTTT. This sequence joins TRBV10-2 and TRBJ1-5; D remains ambiguous. The ends were cut back, 2 bases at V and 7 bases at J, with 12 bases in the middle. The CDR3 consists of 14 residues. Germline V gives CDR1 WSHSY, CDR2 SAAADI.

The CDR3 nucleotides read TGTGCCAGCAGTTTAAGACAGGGGAACTACAATGAGCAGTTCTTC. Its translation is CASSLRQGNYNEQFF. V and J are TRBV27 and TRBJ2-1, with 8 bases matching TRBD1. Germline assignment: CDR1 MNHEY and CDR2 SMNVEV (reference sequence). CDR3 length equals 15 residues. V lost 2 bases to trimming and J lost 3 bases; unmatched junction nucleotides: 3.

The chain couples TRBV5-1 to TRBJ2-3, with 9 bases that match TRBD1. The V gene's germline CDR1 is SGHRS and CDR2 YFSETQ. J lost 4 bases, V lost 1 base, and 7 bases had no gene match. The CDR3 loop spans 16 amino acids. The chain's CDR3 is CASSLSRTGESDTQYF. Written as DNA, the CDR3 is TGCGCCAGCAGCTTGAGCCGGACAGGGGAGTCAGATACGCAGTATTTT.

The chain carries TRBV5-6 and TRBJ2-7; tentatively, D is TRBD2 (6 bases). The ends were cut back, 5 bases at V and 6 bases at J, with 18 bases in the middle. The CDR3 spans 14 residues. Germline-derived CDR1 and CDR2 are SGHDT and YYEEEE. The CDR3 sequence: CASSQRGRSREQYF. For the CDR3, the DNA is TGTGCCAGCAGTCAGAGAGGGAGGTCTCGCGAGCAGTACTTC.

This CDR3 is CAIRETTGSRYNEQFF. The CDR3 DNA reads TGTGCCATCAGGGAAACCACGGGGTCCCGATACAATGAGCAGTTCTTC. The V call is TRBV10-3, the J call TRBJ2-1; D perhaps matches TRBD2 (5 bases). The germline CDR1 and CDR2 sequences are ENHRY and SYGVKD. CDR3 length: 16 residues. Trimming removed 6 bases from V and 4 bases from J, with 19 bases in between.

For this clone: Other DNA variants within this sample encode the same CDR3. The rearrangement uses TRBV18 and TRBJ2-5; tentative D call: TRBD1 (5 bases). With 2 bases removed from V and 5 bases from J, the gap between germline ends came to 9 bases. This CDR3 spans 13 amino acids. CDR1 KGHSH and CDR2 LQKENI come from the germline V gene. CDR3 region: CASSPSSGETQYF. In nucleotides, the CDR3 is TGTGCCAGCTCACCATCGTCAGGGGAGACCCAGTACTTC. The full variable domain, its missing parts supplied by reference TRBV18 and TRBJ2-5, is NAGVMQNPRHLVRRRGQEARLRCSPMKGHSHVYWYRQLPEEGLKFMVYLQKENIIDESGMPKERFSAEFPKEGPSILRIQQVVRGDSAAYFCASSPSSGETQYFGPGTRLLVL.

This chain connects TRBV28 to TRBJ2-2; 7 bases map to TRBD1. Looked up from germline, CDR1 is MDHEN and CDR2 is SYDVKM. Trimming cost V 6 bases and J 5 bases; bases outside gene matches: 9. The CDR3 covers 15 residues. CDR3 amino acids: CASRRGTAGTGELFF. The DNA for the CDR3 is TGTGCCAGCAGGCGAGGGACAGCCGGGACCGGGGAGCTGTTTTTT.

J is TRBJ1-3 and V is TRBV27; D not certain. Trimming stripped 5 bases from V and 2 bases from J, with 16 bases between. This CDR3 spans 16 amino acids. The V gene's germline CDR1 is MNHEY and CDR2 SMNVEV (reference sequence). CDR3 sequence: CASSRSVPATGNTIYF. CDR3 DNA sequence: TGTGCCAGCAGTCGATCAGTCCCGGCGACTGGAAACACCATATATTTT.

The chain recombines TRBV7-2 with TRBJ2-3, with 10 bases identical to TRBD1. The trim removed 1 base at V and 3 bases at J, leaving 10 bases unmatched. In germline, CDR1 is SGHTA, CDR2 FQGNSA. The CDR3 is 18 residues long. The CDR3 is CASSLDLLGTGETDTQYF. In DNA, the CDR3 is TGTGCCAGCAGCTTAGATCTGTTGGGGACAGGGGAAACAGATACGCAGTATTTT.

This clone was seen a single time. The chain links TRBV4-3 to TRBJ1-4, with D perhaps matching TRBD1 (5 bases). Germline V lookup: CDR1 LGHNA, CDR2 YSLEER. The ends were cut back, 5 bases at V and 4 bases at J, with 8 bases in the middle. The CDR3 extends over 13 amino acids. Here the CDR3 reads CASSSDSNEKLFF. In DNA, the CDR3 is TGCGCCAGCAGCTCAGACAGTAATGAAAAACTGTTTTTT.

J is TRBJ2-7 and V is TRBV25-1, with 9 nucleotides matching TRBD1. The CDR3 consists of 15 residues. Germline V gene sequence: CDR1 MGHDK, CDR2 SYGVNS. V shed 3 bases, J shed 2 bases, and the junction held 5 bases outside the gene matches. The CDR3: CASSDPRQGAYEQYF. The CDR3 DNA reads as TGTGCCAGCAGTGACCCCAGACAGGGGGCCTACGAGCAGTACTTC.

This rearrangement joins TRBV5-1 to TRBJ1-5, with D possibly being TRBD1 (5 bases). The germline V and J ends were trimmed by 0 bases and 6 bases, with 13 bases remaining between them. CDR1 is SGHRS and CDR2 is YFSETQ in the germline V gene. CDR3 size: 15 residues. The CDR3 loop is CASSLAGEGSQPQHF. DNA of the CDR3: TGCGCCAGCAGCTTGGCGGGGGAGGGGAGTCAGCCCCAGCATTTT.

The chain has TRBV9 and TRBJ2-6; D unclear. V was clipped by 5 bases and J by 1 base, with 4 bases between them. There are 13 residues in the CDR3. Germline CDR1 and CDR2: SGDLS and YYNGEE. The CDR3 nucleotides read TGTGCCAGCAGGAGATCTGGGGCCAACGTCCTGACTTTC. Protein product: CASRRSGANVLTF.

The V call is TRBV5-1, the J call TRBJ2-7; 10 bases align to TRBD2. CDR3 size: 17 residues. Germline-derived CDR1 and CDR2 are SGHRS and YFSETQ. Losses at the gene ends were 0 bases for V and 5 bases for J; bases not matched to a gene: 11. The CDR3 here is CASSLADQAGGPDEQYF. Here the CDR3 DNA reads TGCGCCAGCAGCTTGGCCGATCAAGCGGGAGGGCCGGACGAGCAGTACTTC.